This record covers a single TCR beta chain. The record originates from a study of blood T cell repertoires in COVID-19. CDR3 length: 16 residues. From germline, CDR1 is LGHNA and CDR2 YSLEER. The V end lost 1 base, the J end lost 8 bases, and 17 bases lay between the germline ends. Per the study methods: Amplification from reference gene primers served as the basis for estimated nucleated cell counts. Sequenced by immunoSEQ multiplex PCR; TCRdb stores in-frame clones only, minus some. The V and J calls and the clone size are those of that table, but D and trimming were determined from the DNA. The data hold around 500,000 clones, with approximately 83% observed a single time.

The specimen sequenced was peripheral blood. This receptor was identified in a human donor in a cohort sampled during active COVID-19. The chain has TRBV4-3 and TRBJ1-4; D unresolved. Written as DNA, the CDR3 is TGCGCCAGCAGCCAAGGTTTGGTAGGAGTGAGGGAAAAACTGTTTTTT. Protein: CASSQGLVGVREKLFF.